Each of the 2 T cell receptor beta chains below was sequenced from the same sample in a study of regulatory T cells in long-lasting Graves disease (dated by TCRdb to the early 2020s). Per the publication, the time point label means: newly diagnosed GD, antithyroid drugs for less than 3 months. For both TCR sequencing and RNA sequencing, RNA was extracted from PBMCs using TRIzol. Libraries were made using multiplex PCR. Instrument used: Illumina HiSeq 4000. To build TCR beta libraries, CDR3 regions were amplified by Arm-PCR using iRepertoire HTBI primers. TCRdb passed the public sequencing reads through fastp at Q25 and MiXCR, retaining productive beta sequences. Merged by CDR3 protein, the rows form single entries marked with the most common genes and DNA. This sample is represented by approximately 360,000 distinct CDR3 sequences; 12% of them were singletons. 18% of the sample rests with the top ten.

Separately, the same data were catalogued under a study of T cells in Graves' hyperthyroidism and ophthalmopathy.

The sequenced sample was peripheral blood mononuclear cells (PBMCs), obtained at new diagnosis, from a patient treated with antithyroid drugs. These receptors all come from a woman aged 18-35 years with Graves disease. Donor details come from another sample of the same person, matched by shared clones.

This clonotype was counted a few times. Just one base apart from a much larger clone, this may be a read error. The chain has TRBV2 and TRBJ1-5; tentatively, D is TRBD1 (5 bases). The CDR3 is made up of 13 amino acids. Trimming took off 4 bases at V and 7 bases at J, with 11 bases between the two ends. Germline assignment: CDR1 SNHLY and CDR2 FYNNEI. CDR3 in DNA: TGTGCCAGCAGTGTTGGGGGTACGCAGCCCCAGCATTTT. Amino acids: CASSVGGTQPQHF.

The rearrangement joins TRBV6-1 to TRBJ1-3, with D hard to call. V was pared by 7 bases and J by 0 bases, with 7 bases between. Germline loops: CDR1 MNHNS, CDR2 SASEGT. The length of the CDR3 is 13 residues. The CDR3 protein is CASTLYSGNTIYF. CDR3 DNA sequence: TGTGCCAGCACCTTATACTCTGGAAACACCATATATTTT.